This paragraph covers one TCR beta chain sequence. Antigen: not known. TCR alpha and TCR beta cDNA libraries carrying sample barcodes and UMIs came from 5'RACE with constant-segment primers. MiXCR, applied by TCRdb to the 5' RACE reads, yields one record per CDR3 protein. The sample includes roughly 250,000 distinct CDR3 sequences, 16% of them seen just once. This sample was included in a study of T-cell memory formation after mild COVID-19. Across the whole study: TCR clusters showed largely donor specificity.

Whole-study results and caveats: Clones shrinking between day 15 and 85 showed a balanced CD4/CD8 split, and those that grew later tilted toward CD4+. Second-wave clones with a day 37 peak had unconfirmed SARS-CoV-2 specificity.

The CDR3 loop spans 15 amino acids. CDR1 is DFQATT, CDR2 SNEGSKA, per germline (reference sequence). V lost 1 base to trimming and J lost 9 bases, with 16 bases between them. The J gene is TRBJ1-6, the V gene TRBV20-1; D gene uncertain. This sequence was found in a man between 18 and 35 years old who had mild COVID-19 (a few samples of this study predate the infection). Cell type and time point are not known. What was sequenced was PBMCs or a T cell subset sorted from them (not recorded which). CDR3 region: CSARGVGGVGSPLHF. As DNA, the CDR3 is TGCAGTGCTAGAGGAGTAGGCGGGGTAGGTTCACCCCTCCACTTT.